This TCR beta chain was captured in a study of T cell responses to AZD1222 COVID-19 vaccine. Study conclusions and caveats: Donors in the cohort were predominantly white British and more often female, and clonal diversity was possibly underestimated.

A note on this clone: As yet, its antigen is unknown.

Trimming cost V 3 bases and J 2 bases, with 9 bases left between them. CDR1 is SGHRS, CDR2 YFSETQ, per germline. The CDR3 contains 15 residues. Method: immunoSEQ multiplex PCR; TCRdb's copy keeps in-frame clones and lacks some. The profile shows 100,000 to 150,000 clones, approximately 88% of them singletons. This sequence was found in an adult in good health. This sample comprised peripheral blood, obtained on day 0 of AZD1222 vaccination. The J gene is TRBJ2-6, the V gene TRBV5-1; D perhaps matches TRBD1 (6 bases). The CDR3 DNA follows: TGCGCCAGCAGCTCCGAGGGGGCTGGGGCCAACGTCCTGACTTTC. Translated, it gives CASSSEGAGANVLTF. Based on the CDR3 plus reference TRBV5-1 and TRBJ2-6, the full variable domain is KAGVTQTPRYLIKTRGQQVTLSCSPISGHRSVSWYQQTPGQGLQFLFEYFSETQRNKGNFPGRFSGRQFSNSRSEMNVSTLELGDSALYLCASSSEGAGANVLTFGAGSRLTVL.